This T cell receptor (beta chain) was recorded in a study of T cells after yellow fever vaccination. Study-wide points: Once the booster was given, most primary-vaccination clones reappeared, at just over 95% for CD4 and more than 85% for CD8. Contaminating bulk clonotypes could be abundant in FACS-sorted repertoires.

The sample holds many counts of this clonotype. Its antigen is undetermined. MiXCR, run by TCRdb on the 5' RACE reads, gives a single entry per CDR3 protein. The sample carries 110,000 to 150,000 distinct CDR3 sequences, under 7% recorded once. Sequenced here: CD4+ T cells sorted from PBMCs, sampled 10 days after the yellow fever booster vaccination. This sequence was found in a man aged 25-40 years who received the YFV17D yellow fever vaccine.

The CDR3 protein is CASSSPGQGSPLHF. The CDR3 DNA reads TGTGCCAGCAGTTCACCGGGACAGGGTTCCCCCCTCCACTTT. The chain links TRBV28 to TRBJ1-6; 9 positions match TRBD1. This CDR3 is built from 14 residues. Trimming removed 4 bases from V and 13 bases from J; junction bases left unmatched: 8. CDR1 MDHEN and CDR2 SYDVKM come from the germline V gene.